This record covers a single T cell receptor beta chain. Only in-frame clones appear in the TCRdb table, and some are missing; sequencing was by immunoSEQ multiplex PCR. The sample carries tens of thousands of clones, roughly 89% recorded once. The data stem from a study of blood T cell repertoires in COVID-19. The CDR3 is 16 residues long. Deletions cut 4 bases from V and 5 bases from J, with 20 bases between. Germline V gene data show CDR1 as SGHDT and CDR2 as YYEEEE. The clonotype comes from a young man with acute or convalescent COVID-19. The chain has TRBV5-6 and TRBJ2-3; D not certain. Sequenced input: peripheral blood. CDR3 bases: TGTGCCAGCAGCCCCTTGGAGCGCTTCGTGGGAGATACGCAGTATTTT. It codes for CASSPLERFVGDTQYF.